This is a list of T cell receptor beta chains from one sample in a study of metastatic and nonmetastatic thyroid tumors. MiXCR was used by TCRdb to re-call the PCR reads. The data contain about 21,000 clones, under 30% of them singletons. Material for sequencing was tumor tissue. Every receptor here comes from a male donor with papillary thyroid cancer or a benign thyroid nodule (not recorded which). Some clones in this sample may be carry-over from other donors' samples. The CDR3 runs from the conserved cysteine through the conserved F or W. Fields, in order: V gene, D gene, clone size, J gene, CDR3 protein, CDR3 DNA. D genes are given only for firm matches. Clone size is stated in some rows and not others, as once, few, many or a class when expanded.

V: TRBV16; D: .; size: few; J: TRBJ1-5; CDR3: CASSPQDQPQHF; DNA: TGTGCCAGCAGCCCGCAGGATCAGCCCCAGCATTTT
V: TRBV6-4; D: TRBD1; size: few; J: TRBJ1-2; CDR3: CASSSTGTGNYGYTF; DNA: TGTGCCAGCAGCTCGACCGGGACAGGGAACTATGGCTACACCTTC
V: TRBV9; D: TRBD1; size: .; J: TRBJ2-7; CDR3: CASSADRGWSEQYF; DNA: TGTGCCAGCAGCGCAGACAGGGGTTGGTCCGAGCAGTACTTC
V: TRBV30; D: TRBD1; size: few; J: TRBJ1-6; CDR3: CAWSVPGTGGNSPLHF; DNA: TGTGCCTGGAGTGTACCGGGAACAGGGGGTAATTCACCCCTCCACTTT
V: TRBV27; D: TRBD1; size: medium-sized; J: TRBJ1-2; CDR3: CASSFSGGDGYTF; DNA: TGTGCCAGCAGTTTCTCAGGGGGAGATGGCTACACCTTC
V: TRBV11-3; D: .; size: .; J: TRBJ2-2; CDR3: CASSFSGAGELFF; DNA: TGTGCCAGCAGCTTTTCCGGGGCCGGGGAGCTGTTTTTT
V: TRBV28; D: .; size: few; J: TRBJ1-5; CDR3: CATHLAPKGQPQHF; DNA: TGTGCCACCCACTTGGCCCCGAAGGGGCAGCCCCAGCATTTT
V: TRBV7-2; D: TRBD1; size: many; J: TRBJ2-7; CDR3: CASTLGTGTFRQYF; DNA: TGTGCCAGCACCCTGGGGACAGGGACCTTTAGGCAGTACTTC
V: TRBV6-2/TRBV6-3; D: TRBD2; size: few; J: TRBJ2-7; CDR3: CASSYRLAETYEQYF; DNA: TGTGCCAGCAGTTACCGACTAGCCGAAACCTACGAGCAGTACTTC
V: TRBV12-3/TRBV12-4; D: .; size: .; J: TRBJ2-7; CDR3: CASSRKLGGLDSYEQYF; DNA: TGTGCCAGCAGCCGCAAGCTCGGGGGCTTAGACTCCTACGAGCAGTACTTC
V: TRBV11-2; D: .; size: .; J: TRBJ2-2; CDR3: CASRLWGAVTGELFF; DNA: TGTGCCAGCAGGTTATGGGGAGCGGTTACCGGGGAGCTGTTTTTT
V: TRBV29-1; D: TRBD1; size: many; J: TRBJ2-1; CDR3: CSVEDPDRATYNEQFF; DNA: TGCAGCGTTGAAGACCCCGACAGGGCAACCTACAATGAGCAGTTCTTC
V: TRBV30; D: .; size: .; J: TRBJ1-1; CDR3: CAWIPTAGEAFF; DNA: TGTGCCTGGATCCCAACGGCAGGTGAAGCTTTCTTT
V: TRBV5-1; D: .; size: .; J: TRBJ2-3; CDR3: CASRPPTSTDTQYF; DNA: TGCGCCAGCAGGCCGCCCACTAGCACAGATACGCAGTATTTT
V: TRBV20-1; D: .; size: many; J: TRBJ2-1; CDR3: CSARYSRASSYNEQFF; DNA: TGCAGTGCTAGATACTCACGAGCCAGCTCCTACAATGAGCAGTTCTTC
V: TRBV19; D: TRBD1; size: few; J: TRBJ1-2; CDR3: CASRRGQGSDYGYTF; DNA: TGTGCCAGCCGGAGGGGACAGGGTAGTGACTATGGCTACACCTTC
V: TRBV27; D: .; size: .; J: TRBJ2-7; CDR3: CASSQTGLGPEQYF; DNA: TGTGCCAGCAGTCAAACGGGTTTAGGCCCCGAGCAGTACTTC
V: TRBV18; D: .; size: .; J: TRBJ2-1; CDR3: CASSRNRANEQFF; DNA: TGTGCCAGCTCACGAAACAGGGCTAATGAGCAGTTCTTC
V: TRBV15; D: .; size: many; J: TRBJ1-5; CDR3: CATSRDGLNQPQHF; DNA: TGTGCCACCAGCAGAGACGGGCTTAATCAGCCCCAGCATTTT
V: TRBV5-1; D: .; size: medium-sized; J: TRBJ2-1; CDR3: CASSLRAGDYNEQFF; DNA: TGCGCCAGCAGCTTGAGAGCGGGTGACTACAATGAGCAGTTCTTC
V: TRBV12-3/TRBV12-4; D: TRBD2; size: .; J: TRBJ2-3; CDR3: CASSGLAGSTDTQYF; DNA: TGTGCCAGCAGCGGACTAGCGGGTAGCACAGATACGCAGTATTTT
V: TRBV19; D: .; size: .; J: TRBJ2-2; CDR3: CASTPSPMNTGELFF; DNA: TGTGCCAGTACCCCTTCCCCAATGAACACCGGGGAGCTGTTTTTT
V: TRBV3-1; D: TRBD2; size: .; J: TRBJ2-1; CDR3: CASSQIGAWTSGYNEQFF; DNA: TGTGCCAGCAGCCAAATTGGGGCATGGACTAGCGGCTACAATGAGCAGTTCTTC
V: TRBV5-6; D: TRBD1; size: few; J: TRBJ2-5; CDR3: CASSRDRVETQYF; DNA: TGTGCCAGCAGCCGGGACAGGGTTGAGACCCAGTACTTC
V: TRBV30; D: .; size: .; J: TRBJ1-6; CDR3: CAWGRIDSPLHF; DNA: TGTGCCTGGGGACGGATCGATTCACCCCTCCACTTT
V: TRBV5-1; D: .; size: few; J: TRBJ2-7; CDR3: CASSLGQGFYEQYF; DNA: TGCGCCAGCAGCTTGGGGCAGGGCTTCTACGAGCAGTACTTC
V: TRBV11-3; D: .; size: .; J: TRBJ2-1; CDR3: CASSSLGPDGEQFF; DNA: TGTGCCAGCAGCTCCCTTGGACCAGATGGCGAGCAGTTCTTC
V: TRBV7-3; D: .; size: many; J: TRBJ2-1; CDR3: CASSSTGGGLVGDEQFF; DNA: TGTGCCAGCAGCTCCACAGGGGGGGGACTAGTAGGAGATGAGCAGTTCTTC
V: TRBV28; D: .; size: .; J: TRBJ2-3; CDR3: CASSTVGGGLSSTDTQYF; DNA: TGTGCCAGCAGTACGGTAGGGGGGGGGCTATCTAGCACAGATACGCAGTATTTT
V: TRBV20-1; D: TRBD2; size: .; J: TRBJ2-3; CDR3: CSARRRASGSSSTDTQYF; DNA: TGCAGTGCTAGACGTAGGGCTAGCGGGAGTAGCAGCACAGATACGCAGTATTTT
V: TRBV18; D: TRBD1; size: medium-sized; J: TRBJ2-7; CDR3: CASSQGQGWFYEQYF; DNA: TGTGCCAGCTCACAAGGACAGGGGTGGTTCTACGAGCAGTACTTC
V: TRBV27; D: .; size: .; J: TRBJ2-4; CDR3: CASSPQITKNIQYF; DNA: TGTGCCAGCAGCCCCCAGATAACCAAAAACATTCAGTACTTC
V: TRBV27; D: .; size: few; J: TRBJ1-3; CDR3: CASSLSAISGNTIYF; DNA: TGTGCCAGCAGTTTATCAGCAATCTCTGGAAACACCATATATTTT
V: TRBV28; D: TRBD2; size: medium-sized; J: TRBJ2-3; CDR3: CASSSGLAGTITDTQYF; DNA: TGTGCCAGCAGTTCGGGACTAGCGGGAACCATCACAGATACGCAGTATTTT
V: TRBV4-1; D: .; size: many; J: TRBJ2-7; CDR3: CASSQRAGSGGGYEQYF; DNA: TGCGCCAGCAGCCAAAGGGCTGGGTCGGGCGGAGGCTACGAGCAGTACTTC
V: TRBV20-1; D: .; size: .; J: TRBJ1-1; CDR3: CSARNGLLNTEAFF; DNA: TGCAGTGCTAGAAACGGCCTCTTGAACACTGAAGCTTTCTTT
V: TRBV6-1; D: .; size: few; J: TRBJ1-1; CDR3: CASSEIPPPNTEAFF; DNA: TGTGCCAGCAGTGAAATCCCACCCCCGAACACTGAAGCTTTCTTT
V: TRBV6-1; D: .; size: .; J: TRBJ2-2; CDR3: CASSQPRRTANTGELFF; DNA: TGTGCCAGCAGTCAACCGCGTAGGACAGCCAACACCGGGGAGCTGTTTTTT
V: TRBV20-1; D: .; size: many; J: TRBJ2-2; CDR3: CSARGQNTGELFF; DNA: TGCAGTGCTAGAGGACAGAACACCGGGGAGCTGTTTTTT
V: TRBV6-2/TRBV6-3; D: .; size: .; J: TRBJ2-3; CDR3: CASSYSRGAQITDTQYF; DNA: TGTGCCAGCAGTTACTCTAGGGGGGCACAGATCACAGATACGCAGTATTTT
V: TRBV7-2; D: TRBD2; size: few; J: TRBJ2-5; CDR3: CASSLVLLAGVQETQYF; DNA: TGTGCCAGCAGCTTAGTCCTTCTAGCGGGGGTCCAAGAGACCCAGTACTTC
V: TRBV4-1; D: TRBD2; size: once; J: TRBJ2-5; CDR3: CASSQALMASGRVETQYF; DNA: TGCGCCAGCAGCCAAGCCCTAATGGCTAGCGGGAGGGTAGAGACCCAGTACTTC
V: TRBV10-2; D: TRBD1; size: .; J: TRBJ1-6; CDR3: CASSESQGAGSPLHF; DNA: TGCGCCAGCAGTGAGTCGCAGGGGGCCGGTTCACCCCTCCACTTT
V: TRBV30; D: .; size: .; J: TRBJ2-7; CDR3: CAWSVAGTAYEQYF; DNA: TGTGCCTGGAGTGTTGCGGGAACCGCCTACGAGCAGTACTTC
V: TRBV15; D: .; size: .; J: TRBJ2-6; CDR3: CATSIDRSGANVLTF; DNA: TGTGCCACCAGCATAGACAGGTCTGGGGCCAACGTCCTGACTTTC
V: TRBV7-3; D: .; size: once; J: TRBJ1-2; CDR3: CASSLPGLEGYTF; DNA: TGTGCCAGCAGCTTACCCGGTCTTGAAGGCTACACCTTC
V: TRBV11-2; D: .; size: few; J: TRBJ2-7; CDR3: CASSPNSLSYEQYF; DNA: TGTGCCAGCAGCCCGAACTCGCTGTCCTACGAGCAGTACTTC